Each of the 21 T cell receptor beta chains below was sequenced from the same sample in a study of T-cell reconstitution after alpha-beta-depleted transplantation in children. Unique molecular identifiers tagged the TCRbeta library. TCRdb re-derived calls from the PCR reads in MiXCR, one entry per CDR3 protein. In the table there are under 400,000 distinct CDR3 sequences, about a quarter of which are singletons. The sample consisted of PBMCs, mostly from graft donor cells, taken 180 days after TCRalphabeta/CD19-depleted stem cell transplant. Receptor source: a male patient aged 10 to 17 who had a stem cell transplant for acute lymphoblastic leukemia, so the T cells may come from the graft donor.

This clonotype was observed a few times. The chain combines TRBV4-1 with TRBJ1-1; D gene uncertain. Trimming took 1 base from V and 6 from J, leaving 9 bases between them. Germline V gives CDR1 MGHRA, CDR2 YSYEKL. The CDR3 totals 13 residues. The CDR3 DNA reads TGCGCCAGCAGCCAAGTACTAGGCCCTGAAGCTTTCTTT. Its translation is CASSQVLGPEAFF.

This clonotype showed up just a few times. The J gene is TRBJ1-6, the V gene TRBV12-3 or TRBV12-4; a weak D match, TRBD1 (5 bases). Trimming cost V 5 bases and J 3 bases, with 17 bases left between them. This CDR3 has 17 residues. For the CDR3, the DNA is TGTGCCAGCAGTCCTACGGCCGGGGCTATCTATAATTCACCCCTCCACTTT. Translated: CASSPTAGAIYNSPLHF.

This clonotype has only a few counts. The CDR3: CASSPSLVSPGLAGDWETQYF. DNA of the CDR3: TGCGCCAGCAGCCCATCCCTCGTATCCCCGGGACTAGCGGGAGATTGGGAGACCCAGTACTTC. This chain links TRBV5-1 with TRBJ2-5, with 14 nucleotides matching TRBD2. Germline values: CDR1 SGHRS, CDR2 YFSETQ. The CDR3 totals 21 residues. The V and J ends lost 4 bases and 5 bases, in that order; junction bases with no gene match: 22.

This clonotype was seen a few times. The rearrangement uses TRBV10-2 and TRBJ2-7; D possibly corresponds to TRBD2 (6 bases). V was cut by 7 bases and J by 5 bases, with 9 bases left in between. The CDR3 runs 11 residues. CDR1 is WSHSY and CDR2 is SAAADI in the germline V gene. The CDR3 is CASIGGDEQYF. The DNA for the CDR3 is TGCGCCAGCATTGGAGGGGACGAGCAGTACTTC.

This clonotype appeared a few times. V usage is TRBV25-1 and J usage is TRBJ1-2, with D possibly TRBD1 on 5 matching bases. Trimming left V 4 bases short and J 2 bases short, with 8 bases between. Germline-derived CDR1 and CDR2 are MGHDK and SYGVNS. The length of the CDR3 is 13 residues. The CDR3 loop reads CASSGQNNYGYTF. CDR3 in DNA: TGTGCCAGCAGTGGACAGAACAACTATGGCTACACCTTC.

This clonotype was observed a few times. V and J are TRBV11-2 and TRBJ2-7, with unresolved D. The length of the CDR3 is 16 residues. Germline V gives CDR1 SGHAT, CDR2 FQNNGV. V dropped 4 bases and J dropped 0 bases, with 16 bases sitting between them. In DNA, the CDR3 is TGTGCCAGCAGCTCTTCGTGGAGCGAGAGCTCCTACGAGCAGTACTTC. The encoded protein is CASSSSWSESSYEQYF.

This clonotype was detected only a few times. Here the CDR3 reads CASGGRTSNQPQHF. CDR3 bases: TGTGCCAGCGGGGGCAGGACTAGCAATCAGCCCCAGCATTTT. The J gene is TRBJ1-5, the V gene TRBV6-1, with D perhaps TRBD1 (6 bases). Trimming shortened V by 8 bases and J by 0 bases, and 11 bases separated the two germline ends. Germline CDR1 MNHNS, CDR2 SASEGT. The CDR3 extends over 14 amino acids.

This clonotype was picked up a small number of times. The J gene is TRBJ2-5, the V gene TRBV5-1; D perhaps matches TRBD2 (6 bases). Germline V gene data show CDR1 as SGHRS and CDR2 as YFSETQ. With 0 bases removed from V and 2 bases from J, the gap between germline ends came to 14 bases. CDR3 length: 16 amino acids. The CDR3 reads CASSLDPSDVQETQYF. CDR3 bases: TGCGCCAGCAGCTTGGACCCTAGCGACGTTCAAGAGACCCAGTACTTC.

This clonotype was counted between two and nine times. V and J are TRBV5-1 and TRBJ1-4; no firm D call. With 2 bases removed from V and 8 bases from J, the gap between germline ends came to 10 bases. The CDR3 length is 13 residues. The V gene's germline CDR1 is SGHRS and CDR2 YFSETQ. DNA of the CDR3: TGCGCCAGCAGCTTATCGGGCGGGGAAAAACTGTTTTTT. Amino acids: CASSLSGGEKLFF.

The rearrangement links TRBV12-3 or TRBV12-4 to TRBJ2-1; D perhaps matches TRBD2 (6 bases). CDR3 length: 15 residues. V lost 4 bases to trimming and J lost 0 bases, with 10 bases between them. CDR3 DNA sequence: TGTGCCAGCAGTTCTCCCGGGAGCTCCTACAATGAGCAGTTCTTC. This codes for CASSSPGSSYNEQFF.

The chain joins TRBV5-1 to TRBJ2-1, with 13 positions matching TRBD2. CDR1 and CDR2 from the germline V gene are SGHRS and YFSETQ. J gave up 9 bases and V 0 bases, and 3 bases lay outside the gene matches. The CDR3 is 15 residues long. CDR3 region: CASSLGWTSGSEQFF. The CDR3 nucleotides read TGCGCCAGCAGCTTGGGATGGACTAGCGGGAGTGAGCAGTTCTTC.

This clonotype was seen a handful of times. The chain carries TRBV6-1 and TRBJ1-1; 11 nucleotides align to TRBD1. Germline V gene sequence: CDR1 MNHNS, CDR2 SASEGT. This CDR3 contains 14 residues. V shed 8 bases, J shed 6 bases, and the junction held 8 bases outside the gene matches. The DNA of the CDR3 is TGTGCCAGCGGGACAGGGGGTGGGATCGCTGAAGCTTTCTTT. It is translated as CASGTGGGIAEAFF.

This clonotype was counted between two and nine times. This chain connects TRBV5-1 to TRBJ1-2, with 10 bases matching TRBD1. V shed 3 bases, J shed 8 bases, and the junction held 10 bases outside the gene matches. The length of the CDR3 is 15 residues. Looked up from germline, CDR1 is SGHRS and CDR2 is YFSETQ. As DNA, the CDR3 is TGCGCCAGCAGCTGGCGGGGGACAGGGGCCTACGGCTACACCTTC. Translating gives CASSWRGTGAYGYTF.

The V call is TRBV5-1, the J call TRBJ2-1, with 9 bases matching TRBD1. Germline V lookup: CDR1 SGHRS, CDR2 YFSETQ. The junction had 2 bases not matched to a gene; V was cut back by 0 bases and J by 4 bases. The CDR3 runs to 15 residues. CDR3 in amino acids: CASSLVGTGYNEQFF. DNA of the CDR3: TGCGCCAGCAGCTTGGTTGGGACAGGGTACAATGAGCAGTTCTTC.

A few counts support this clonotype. This CDR3 is CASSAGLAVYNEQFF. CDR3 in DNA: TGTGCCAGCAGTGCGGGACTAGCGGTTTACAATGAGCAGTTCTTC. The chain uses TRBV9 and TRBJ2-1; 11 bases align to TRBD2. This CDR3 is 15 amino acids long. Germline V gene data show CDR1 as SGDLS and CDR2 as YYNGEE. Germline trimming cut 5 bases from V and 4 bases from J; bases unmatched to any gene: 5.

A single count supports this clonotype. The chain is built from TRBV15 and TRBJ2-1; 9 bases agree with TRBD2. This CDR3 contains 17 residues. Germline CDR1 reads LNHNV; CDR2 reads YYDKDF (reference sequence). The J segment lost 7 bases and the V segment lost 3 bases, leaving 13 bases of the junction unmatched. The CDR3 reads CATSSRSRREGINEQFF. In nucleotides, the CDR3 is TGTGCCACCAGCAGCCGGTCGAGGCGGGAGGGAATAAATGAGCAGTTCTTC.

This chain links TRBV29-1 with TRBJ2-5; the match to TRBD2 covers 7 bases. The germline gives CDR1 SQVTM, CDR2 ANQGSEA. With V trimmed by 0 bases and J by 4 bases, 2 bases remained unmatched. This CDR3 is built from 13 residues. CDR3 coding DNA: TGCAGCGTTGAAGATGGCGGGGGAGAGACCCAGTACTTC. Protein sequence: CSVEDGGGETQYF.

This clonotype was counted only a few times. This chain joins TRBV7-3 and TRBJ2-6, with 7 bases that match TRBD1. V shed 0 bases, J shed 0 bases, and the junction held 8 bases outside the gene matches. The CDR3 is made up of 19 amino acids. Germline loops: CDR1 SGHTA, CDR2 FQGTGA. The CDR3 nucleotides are TGTGCCAGCAGCTTAACACGGGACAGATTCCGCTCTGGGGCCAACGTCCTGACTTTC. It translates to CASSLTRDRFRSGANVLTF.

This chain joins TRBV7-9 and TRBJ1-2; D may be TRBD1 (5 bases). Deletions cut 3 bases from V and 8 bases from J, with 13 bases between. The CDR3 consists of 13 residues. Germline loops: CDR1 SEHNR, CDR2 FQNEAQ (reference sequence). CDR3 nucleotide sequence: TGTGCCAGCAGCTTTGAAGCAGGGAGAGGCTACACCTTC. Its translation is CASSFEAGRGYTF.

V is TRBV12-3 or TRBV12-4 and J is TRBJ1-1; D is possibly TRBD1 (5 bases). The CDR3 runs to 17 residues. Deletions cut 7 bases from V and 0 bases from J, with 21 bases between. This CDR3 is CASNRQGWDNLNTEAFF. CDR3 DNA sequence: TGTGCCAGCAATCGCCAGGGCTGGGATAATTTGAACACTGAAGCTTTCTTT.

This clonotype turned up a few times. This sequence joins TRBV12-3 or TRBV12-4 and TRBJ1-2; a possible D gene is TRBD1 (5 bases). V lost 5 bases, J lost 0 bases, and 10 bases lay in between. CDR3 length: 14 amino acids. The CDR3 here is CASSPAGPNYGYTF. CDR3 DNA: TGTGCCAGCAGTCCCGCGGGGCCTAACTATGGCTACACCTTC.